The entry below describes one TCR beta chain. The entry originates in a study of T cell changes during pregnancy in multiple sclerosis. Germline assignment: CDR1 MNHEY and CDR2 SMNVEV (reference sequence). The CDR3 extends over 14 amino acids. Trimming took 2 bases from V and 4 from J, leaving 11 bases between them. The method was immunoSEQ multiplex PCR; TCRdb's version includes in-frame clones alone and lacks a portion of them. The sample consists of about 50,000 clones, around 90% of them appearing once. The material sequenced was CD4+ T cells from peripheral blood mononuclear cells, taken before pregnancy. The V gene is TRBV27, the J gene TRBJ1-2; D might be TRBD1 (6 bases). The TCR was taken from a female donor with multiple sclerosis, enrolled in a pregnancy study. The CDR3, as DNA: TGTGCCAGCAGTTTACAGGGGCTGGGCTATGGCTACACCTTC. Protein product: CASSLQGLGYGYTF.